Listed below are T cell receptor beta chains from one sample, sequenced in a study of patients and donors after allogeneic stem cell transplantation. Each CDR3 protein is one row after TCRdb ran MiXCR on the RT-PCR reads. The repertoire consists of about 160,000 distinct CDR3 sequences, with approximately 40% occurring once and the leading ten covering approximately 50%. The specimen sequenced was blood, either unsorted or a sorted T cell fraction (not recorded which). The source is a human donor who was either an allogeneic HSCT recipient or a stem cell or donor lymphocyte infusion donor (not recorded which). It is not recorded whose cells these are; they may come from a transplant donor. Both conserved end residues are part of each CDR3. A D gene is named only where the DNA matches it firmly. Size tells how often a clone was seen (once, few, many) or the class of an expanded clone, and some rows leave it out.

d_gene	v_gene	j_gene	len	abundance	CDR3nt	CDR3aa
NA	TRBV9	TRBJ1-1	12	NA	TGTGCCAGCAGCGTAGTCTCCACTGAAGCTTTCTTT	CASSVVSTEAFF
NA	TRBV20-1	TRBJ1-5	11	NA	TGCAGTGCTATGGAGGACCAGCCCCAGCATTTT	CSAMEDQPQHF
TRBD1	TRBV24-1	TRBJ1-2	13	NA	TGTGCCACCAGTGCAACAGGGGGCCATGGCTACACCTTC	CATSATGGHGYTF
NA	TRBV7-8	TRBJ2-1	13	NA	TGTGCCAGCAGCCGGTGGCCCTACAATGAGCAGTTCTTC	CASSRWPYNEQFF
NA	TRBV20-1	TRBJ2-7	17	NA	TGCAGTGCTAGTCCCTTTCCGGGTCCGGGTGTATGGGACGAGCAGTACTTC	CSASPFPGPGVWDEQYF
NA	TRBV28	TRBJ1-2	14	few	TGTGCCAGCAGTTTTAACGGAGTGACTATCGGCTACACCTTC	CASSFNGVTIGYTF
TRBD1	TRBV20-1	TRBJ1-5	16	few	TGCAGTGCTAGAGATCGAGGACAGGGAAGGAATCAGCCCCAGCATTTT	CSARDRGQGRNQPQHF
NA	TRBV24-1	TRBJ2-2	15	NA	TGTGCCACCAGTGTGGGCGGCAAGAACACCGGGGAGCTGTTTTTT	CATSVGGKNTGELFF
TRBD1	TRBV15	TRBJ1-4	16	few	TGTGCCACTCAGCCGGGACAGGGAATCATTAATGAAAAACTGTTTTTT	CATQPGQGIINEKLFF
NA	TRBV29-1	TRBJ1-1	13	few	TGCAGCGTGGAAGGACAGTTGTACACTGAAGCTTTCTTT	CSVEGQLYTEAFF
TRBD1	TRBV18	TRBJ1-6	14	NA	TGTGCCAGCTCATCGGACAGGGGAACCTCACCCCTCCACTTT	CASSSDRGTSPLHF
TRBD1	TRBV6-5	TRBJ1-1	15	many	TGTGCCAGCAAAGGACAGGGGGCAGGGAACACTGAAGCTTTCTTT	CASKGQGAGNTEAFF
TRBD1	TRBV28	TRBJ2-1	15	once	TGTGCCAGCAGTTATAGGACAGGGAACGACAATGAGCAGTTCTTC	CASSYRTGNDNEQFF
NA	TRBV28	TRBJ1-3	17	few	TGTGCCAGCAGTGCCCCGGGGGTCTGGGACTCTGGAAACACCATATATTTT	CASSAPGVWDSGNTIYF
TRBD1	TRBV6-2/TRBV6-3	TRBJ1-6	16	few	TGTGCCAGCAGTTCCGTCGCGACAGGGGATAATTCACCCCTCCACTTT	CASSSVATGDNSPLHF
NA	TRBV21-1	TRBJ1-1	18	NA	TGTGCCAGCAGCAACGGGCCCGGGACAGGGGGTCGGGGCACTGAAGCTTTCTTT	CASSNGPGTGGRGTEAFF
TRBD1	TRBV28	TRBJ2-4	16	NA	TGTGCCAGCAGGCCCCGGGACAGCAACCCCAAAAACATTCAGTACTTC	CASRPRDSNPKNIQYF
NA	TRBV28	TRBJ1-6	15	NA	TGTGCCAGCAGCCCCATCACCTCTGCGGTTTCACCCCTCCACTTT	CASSPITSAVSPLHF
NA	TRBV9	TRBJ1-3	14	NA	TGTGCCAGCAGCGCCCGGACGTTTGGAAACACCATATATTTT	CASSARTFGNTIYF
NA	TRBV5-1	TRBJ2-3	14	NA	TGCGCCAGCAGAGATGCGACTAGCACAGATACGCAGTATTTT	CASRDATSTDTQYF
TRBD1	TRBV7-2	TRBJ1-3	16	NA	TGTGCCAGCAGCGCCGGGACAGGGTCGACTGAAAACACCATATATTTT	CASSAGTGSTENTIYF
TRBD1	TRBV15	TRBJ1-6	16	few	TGTGCCACCAGCAGAGATTGGGACAGGGTCAATTCACCCCTCCACTTT	CATSRDWDRVNSPLHF
NA	TRBV7-8	TRBJ1-5	15	NA	TGTGCCAGCAGCTCACAGGGCCTAAGCAATCAGCCCCAGCATTTT	CASSSQGLSNQPQHF
NA	TRBV5-1	TRBJ1-4	15	few	TGCGCCAGCAGCTTGGGAGGGGCAACTAATGAAAAACTGTTTTTT	CASSLGGATNEKLFF
TRBD1	TRBV7-8	TRBJ1-5	16	few	TGTGCCAGCAGCTCCGCTGACAGGGGCGTCAATCAGCCCCAGCATTTT	CASSSADRGVNQPQHF
NA	TRBV12-3/TRBV12-4	TRBJ1-5	14	NA	TGTGCCAGCAGTTTAGGCGGTAGTGGTCAGCCCCAGCATTTT	CASSLGGSGQPQHF
NA	TRBV10-3	TRBJ1-2	13	few	TGTGCCAGCAGGGAAACAGCGTACTATGGCTACACCTTC	CASRETAYYGYTF
TRBD2	TRBV13	TRBJ2-7	15	NA	TGTGCCAGCAGCTCCGTATTGTTAGCGGGGCACGAGCAGTACTTC	CASSSVLLAGHEQYF
NA	TRBV27	TRBJ2-7	13	NA	TGTGCCAGCAGTTTAGCAGGGGGGCTAGGGCAGTACTTC	CASSLAGGLGQYF
NA	TRBV12-3/TRBV12-4	TRBJ2-5	15	once	TGTGCCAGCAGTTTAGAGGTTCCGGGGTGGGAGACCCAGTACTTC	CASSLEVPGWETQYF
NA	TRBV15	TRBJ1-5	15	NA	TGTGCCACCAGCAGACATGTACAGGCTACTCAGCCCCAGCATTTT	CATSRHVQATQPQHF
NA	TRBV7-3	TRBJ1-1	16	NA	TGTGCCAGCAGCTCTACAGGGACGGGTAGGAACACTGAAGCTTTCTTT	CASSSTGTGRNTEAFF
NA	TRBV20-1	TRBJ1-2	12	NA	TGCAGTGCTCCCACCGAGGGCTATGGCTACACCTTC	CSAPTEGYGYTF
TRBD2	TRBV5-1	TRBJ2-5	15	NA	TGCGCCAGCAGCTTGGAACTAGCGGGCCCAGAGACCCAGTACTTC	CASSLELAGPETQYF
TRBD2	TRBV12-3/TRBV12-4	TRBJ2-5	13	few	TGTGCCAGCGGCTCTTCGGGGGGGGAGACCCAGTACTTC	CASGSSGGETQYF
NA	TRBV3-1	TRBJ1-3	14	NA	TGTGCCAGCAAGACAGGCTTCTCTGGAAACACCATATATTTT	CASKTGFSGNTIYF
NA	TRBV4-3	TRBJ1-1	16	NA	TGCGCCAGCAGCCAAGACCGGGGCAGGATGAACACTGAAGCTTTCTTT	CASSQDRGRMNTEAFF